The 30 T cell receptor beta chains below were found in one sample sequenced in a study of blood T cells in healthy people across ages. The second PCR ran roughly 7 to 11 cycles with a sample-barcoded 5' primer and J-beta primers. TCRdb processed the 5' RACE reads anew with MiXCR; each CDR3 protein has one entry. The sample gives 650,000 to 950,000 distinct CDR3 sequences, under 45% of which show up once; 15% to 25% is in the top ten. The sequenced sample consisted of blood. All receptors come from a man in his sixties in good health.

The J gene is TRBJ2-4, the V gene TRBV20-1; 9 nucleotides match TRBD1. The J call may be wrong; the DNA end is better matched by TRBJ2-7. CDR1 and CDR2 (germline): DFQATT, SNEGSKA (reference sequence). This CDR3 spans 14 amino acids. In DNA, the CDR3 is TGCAGTGCTAGAGCGGGACAGGGAGTCTACGAGCAGTACTTC. It is translated as CSARAGQGVYEQYF.

In its sample, this clonotype was seen a few times. The V call is TRBV4-3, the J call TRBJ1-1; D is possibly TRBD1 (6 bases). The CDR3 extends over 15 amino acids. Germline lookup yields CDR1 LGHNA and CDR2 YSLEER. Trimming removed 1 base at V and 4 bases at J, with 13 bases between. For the CDR3, the DNA is TGCGCCAGCAGCCAAGCAAAGGGGGGGAGCACTGAAGCTTTCTTT. Translation gives CASSQAKGGSTEAFF.

This clonotype was seen a handful of times. The rearrangement uses TRBV7-2 and TRBJ2-7; 9 bases match TRBD2. This CDR3 has 16 amino acids. The germline V gene encodes CDR1 SGHTA and CDR2 FQGNSA. With 3 bases clipped from V and 1 base from J, the junction kept 7 bases outside the gene matches. CDR3: CASSFASSGASYEQYF. The DNA for the CDR3 is TGTGCCAGCAGCTTCGCATCTAGCGGGGCATCCTACGAGCAGTACTTC.

In this sample, this clonotype turned up a few times. The V call is TRBV12-3 or TRBV12-4, the J call TRBJ2-1; TRBD2 matches 12 bases. Trimming at V came to 1 base and at J to 0 bases, leaving 4 bases not matched to a gene. The CDR3 runs 18 residues. Here the CDR3 reads CASSLGTSGASSYNEQFF. CDR3 bases: TGTGCCAGCAGTTTAGGGACTAGCGGGGCCAGCTCCTACAATGAGCAGTTCTTC.

This chain uses TRBV7-8 with TRBJ2-7; 10 bases agree with TRBD2. The germline V gene encodes CDR1 SGHVS and CDR2 FQNEAQ. V lost 1 base, J lost 5 bases, and 8 bases stayed unmatched. The CDR3 runs 16 residues. The DNA of the CDR3 is TGTGCCAGCAGCTTAGAAGCGGGGGGGCTCTGGAACGAGCAGTACTTC. Its translation: CASSLEAGGLWNEQYF.

The genes are TRBV7-2 and TRBJ1-2, with 7 nucleotides matching TRBD1. The CDR3 is 15 residues long. The germline CDR1 and CDR2 sequences are SGHTA and FQGNSA. The ends lost 7 bases at V and 8 bases at J; junction bases unmatched: 16. The CDR3 here is CASNSNTGTVSGYTF. CDR3 DNA sequence: TGTGCCAGCAACTCCAATACCGGGACAGTATCGGGCTACACCTTC.

Comment on this clonotype: One end of the junction varies from germline; a read error may be responsible. V gene TRBV28 combines with J gene TRBJ2-5; possible D gene TRBD1, 7 bases. CDR3 length: 15 amino acids. Germline V gene lookup returns CDR1 MDHEN and CDR2 SYDVKM. CDR3 in DNA: TGTGCCAACAGTTTTTACAGGGGAGGCCAAGAGACCCAGTACTTC. Its translation: CANSFYRGGQETQYF.

This chain uses TRBV20-1 with TRBJ2-7; 10 bases fit TRBD2. The junction had 13 bases not matched to a gene; V was cut back by 4 bases and J by 7 bases. The length of the CDR3 is 15 residues. CDR1 and CDR2 (germline): DFQATT, SNEGSKA (reference sequence). This CDR3 reads CSAMASGSLLREQYF. As DNA, the CDR3 is TGCAGTGCTATGGCTAGCGGGAGTCTTCTACGGGAGCAGTACTTC.

The gene calls are TRBV4-3 and TRBJ2-6; the D is unclear. CDR1 LGHNA and CDR2 YSLEER come from the germline V gene. The CDR3 has 20 amino acids. V lost 0 bases and J lost 0, with 18 bases in between. The CDR3 protein is CASSQDNLGTLSSGANVLTF. The CDR3 DNA is TGCGCCAGCAGCCAAGATAATTTGGGAACCCTCAGCTCTGGGGCCAACGTCCTGACTTTC.

This clonotype was observed a handful of times. The chain links TRBV6-5 to TRBJ2-5, with 7 bases aligning to TRBD1. This CDR3 region has 16 residues. CDR1 and CDR2 from the germline V gene are MNHEY and SVGAGI. Germline trimming cut 5 bases from V and 6 bases from J; bases unmatched to any gene: 15. The CDR3 nucleotides read TGTGCCAGCAGTGGGCTGGGGAACCCAGGGGGAAAGACCCAGTACTTC. Translated, it gives CASSGLGNPGGKTQYF.

This chain links TRBV29-1 with TRBJ1-2; 7 bases map to TRBD1. This CDR3 comprises 11 residues. CDR1 and CDR2 from the germline V gene are SQVTM and ANQGSEA. The CDR3 nucleotides are TGCGGCGGCTCCGGGACAGCTGGCTACACCTTC. Residues: CGGSGTAGYTF.

This clonotype was picked up many times. The rearrangement uses TRBV3-1 and TRBJ1-1; D uncertain. CDR1 is LGHDT, CDR2 YNNKEL, per germline (reference sequence). The length of the CDR3 is 15 residues. The germline V and J ends were trimmed by 1 base and 0 bases, with 9 bases remaining between them. CDR3 in DNA: TGTGCCAGCAGCCAAGGAGAAGTATTGAACACTGAAGCTTTCTTT. Amino acids: CASSQGEVLNTEAFF.

The rearrangement uses TRBV2 and TRBJ2-2, with unresolved D. Germline values: CDR1 SNHLY, CDR2 FYNNEI. The CDR3 has 12 residues. The V gene lost 2 bases and the J gene lost 7 bases, with 5 bases spanning the gap. DNA for the CDR3: TGTGCCAGCAGTGAACGAGACGGGGAGCTGTTTTTT. Amino acids: CASSERDGELFF.

This clonotype was detected a few times. The gene calls are TRBV27 and TRBJ2-3; no clear D gene. The germline V gene has CDR1 MNHEY and CDR2 SMNVEV (reference sequence). The CDR3 contains 15 residues. Trimming cost V 4 bases and J 4 bases, with 15 bases left between them. For the CDR3, the DNA is TGTGCCAGCAGTTCGTCGGGCCCGCGAGCAGATACGCAGTATTTT. This gives the protein CASSSSGPRADTQYF.

V usage is TRBV5-1 and J usage is TRBJ1-4, with D tentatively TRBD1 (5 bases). Deletions cut 2 bases from V and 5 bases from J, with 28 bases between. The V gene's germline CDR1 is SGHRS and CDR2 YFSETQ. This CDR3 is 20 amino acids long. CDR3 coding DNA: TGCGCCAGCAGCTTTAGACCCCTAGAACTTACGGTGGGACCAAATGAAAAACTGTTTTTT. Its translation: CASSFRPLELTVGPNEKLFF. The whole variable domain, remainder taken from reference TRBV5-1 and TRBJ1-4, is KAGVTQTPRYLIKTRGQQVTLSCSPISGHRSVSWYQQTPGQGLQFLFEYFSETQRNKGNFPGRFSGRQFSNSRSEMNVSTLELGDSALYLCASSFRPLELTVGPNEKLFFGSGTQLSVL.

In its sample, this clonotype was seen a few times. V and J are TRBV6-5 and TRBJ2-7, with D perhaps given as TRBD1 or TRBD2 (5 bases each). CDR1 MNHEY and CDR2 SVGAGI come from the germline V gene. With 4 bases removed from V and 0 bases from J, the gap between germline ends came to 10 bases. This CDR3 region has 14 residues. The CDR3 loop is CASSWAGSSYEQYF. The CDR3 DNA sequence: TGTGCCAGCAGTTGGGCAGGGAGCTCCTACGAGCAGTACTTC.

There are a few counts of this clonotype. V usage is TRBV11-2 and J usage is TRBJ2-5, with D perhaps TRBD2 (5 bases). V lost 5 bases, J lost 2 bases, and 15 bases lay in between. The CDR3 has 15 residues. CDR1 and CDR2 (germline): SGHAT, FQNNGV. As DNA, the CDR3 is TGTGCCAGCAGCGGCGCGGACTCCGGGCAAGAGACCCAGTACTTC. Its translation is CASSGADSGQETQYF.

There are many counts of this clonotype. The J gene is TRBJ2-7, the V gene TRBV29-1; 10 bases are shared with TRBD1. Germline CDR1 and CDR2: SQVTM and ANQGSEA. The V and J ends lost 4 bases and 4 bases, in that order; junction bases with no gene match: 4. This CDR3 has 13 amino acids. The CDR3 region is CSVVADRGYEQYF. The DNA of the CDR3 is TGCAGCGTTGTTGCGGACAGGGGGTACGAGCAGTACTTC.

This clonotype appeared a few times. The chain links TRBV7-2 to TRBJ2-7; D ambiguous. Germline assignment: CDR1 SGHTA and CDR2 FQGNSA. V lost 8 bases, J lost 3 bases, and 8 bases lay in between. The CDR3 covers 11 residues. The CDR3 spells CASAFSYEQYF. The CDR3 DNA is TGTGCCAGCGCCTTCAGCTACGAGCAGTACTTC.

There are a few counts of this clonotype. The chain recombines TRBV10-3 with TRBJ1-2; 9 bases are shared with TRBD1. Looked up from germline, CDR1 is ENHRY and CDR2 is SYGVKD. The ends lost 5 bases at V and 2 bases at J; junction bases unmatched: 3. The CDR3 consists of 14 residues. CDR3 DNA: TGTGCCATCAGTACCGACAGGGGGAACTATGGCTACACCTTC. It encodes CAISTDRGNYGYTF.

This clonotype was observed a handful of times. V is TRBV7-9 and J is TRBJ2-3, with a possible D match to TRBD1 (5 bases). CDR1 is SEHNR and CDR2 is FQNEAQ in the germline V gene (reference sequence). V lost 5 bases and J 0 bases, leaving 15 bases between the germline ends. This CDR3 has 16 residues. CDR3 loop: CASSTPRDSSTDTQYF. In nucleotides, the CDR3 is TGTGCCAGCAGCACCCCCAGGGATTCTAGCACAGATACGCAGTATTTT.

This chain uses TRBV6-2 or TRBV6-3 with TRBJ2-3; the match to TRBD2 covers 9 bases. CDR3 length equals 15 residues. Germline CDR1 and CDR2: MNHEY and SVGEGT. V lost 8 bases and J lost 1; bases outside the gene matches: 7. CDR3 region: CASRKRGEGTDTQYF. DNA for the CDR3: TGTGCCAGCCGTAAGCGGGGGGAGGGCACAGATACGCAGTATTTT.

This clonotype has just a few counts. V and J are TRBV6-2 or TRBV6-3 and TRBJ2-7; 10 nucleotides align to TRBD2. Trimming cost V 5 bases and J 0 bases; bases outside gene matches: 13. CDR3 size: 18 residues. From germline, CDR1 is MNHEY and CDR2 SVGEGT. CDR3 in amino acids: CASSPADGTSASSYEQYF. The CDR3 nucleotides read TGTGCCAGCAGTCCCGCGGACGGGACTAGCGCGAGCTCCTACGAGCAGTACTTC.

This clonotype was counted between two and nine times. The rearrangement joins TRBV11-3 to TRBJ2-4; a weak D match, TRBD1 (5 bases). The CDR3 loop spans 18 amino acids. V lost 0 bases and J 0 bases, leaving 15 bases between the germline ends. CDR1 SGHNT and CDR2 YENEEA come from the germline V gene. CDR3 nucleotide sequence: TGTGCCAGCAGCTTAGATCATAGACAGTCACTAGCCAAAAACATTCAGTACTTC. As protein: CASSLDHRQSLAKNIQYF.

This clonotype was observed a handful of times. The V call is TRBV7-9, the J call TRBJ2-7, with a possible D match to TRBD1 (6 bases). The CDR3 is 15 amino acids. Per the germline V gene, CDR1 is SEHNR and CDR2 is FQNEAQ (reference sequence). Deletions cut 0 bases from V and 3 bases from J, with 12 bases between. For the CDR3, the DNA is TGTGCCAGCAGCTTAGCCCAGACAGGTGGCTACGAGCAGTACTTC. Translating gives CASSLAQTGGYEQYF.

For the CDR3, the DNA is TGTGCCAGCGCAAAGGGCACTTGGGACAACGTCAACACTGAAGCTTTCTTT. It encodes CASAKGTWDNVNTEAFF. J is TRBJ1-1 and V is TRBV6-1, with TRBD1 as a possible D gene (6 bases). V dropped 8 bases and J dropped 2 bases, with 24 bases sitting between them. CDR1 and CDR2 (germline): MNHNS, SASEGT. The CDR3 covers 17 residues.

This CDR3 is CATGPGQGADTQYF. DNA of the CDR3: TGTGCCACCGGTCCGGGACAGGGGGCAGATACGCAGTATTTT. The rearrangement joins TRBV24-1 to TRBJ2-3, with 11 bases fitting TRBD1. Germline V CDR1 and CDR2: KGHDR, SFDVKD. V was clipped by 9 bases and J by 4 bases; unmatched bases: 5. The CDR3 totals 14 residues.

This chain links TRBV6-1 with TRBJ2-7; D is unresolved. This CDR3 is 12 amino acids long. V dropped 3 bases and J dropped 7 bases, with 10 bases sitting between them. CDR1 and CDR2 from the germline V gene are MNHNS and SASEGT. In DNA form, the CDR3 reads TGTGCCAGCAGTGAGAGCGTGCGGGAGCAGTACTTC. Its protein product is CASSESVREQYF.

This clonotype has only a few counts. The chain links TRBV5-1 to TRBJ2-6; tentatively, D is TRBD1 (5 bases). The CDR3 consists of 16 residues. The germline V gene has CDR1 SGHRS and CDR2 YFSETQ. V shed 0 bases and J shed 0 bases, with 7 bases lying between them. The CDR3 region is CASSLEGVSGANVLTF. The CDR3 DNA sequence: TGCGCCAGCAGCTTGGAAGGGGTCTCTGGGGCCAACGTCCTGACTTTC.

In its sample, this clonotype was seen a few times. The V gene is TRBV7-9, the J gene TRBJ1-4, with TRBD1 identical over 8 bases. J was trimmed by 5 bases and V by 4 bases; bases with no gene match: 3. Germline CDR1 and CDR2: SEHNR and FQNEAQ (reference sequence). This CDR3 region has 14 residues. CDR3 DNA: TGTGCCAGCAGCTCATGGGACAGGAATGAAAAACTGTTTTTT. Translating gives CASSSWDRNEKLFF.